A single sample gave rise to the 2 T cell receptor beta chains below, sequenced in a study of cytomegalovirus exposure and HLA in healthy donors. Sequenced by immunoSEQ multiplex PCR; TCRdb stores in-frame clones only, minus some. Seen here are roughly 130,000 clones, approximately 91% observed once, and the top ten hold 1.4% to 1.5%. The sample was PBMCs. These receptors all stem from a man younger than 45 in good health and CMV-seronegative.

Worth noting for this clone: Other nucleotide sequences from this sample produce the same CDR3. The rearrangement links TRBV2 to TRBJ2-4, with D hard to call. Trimming took off 4 bases at V and 3 bases at J, with 4 bases between the two ends. Germline V lookup: CDR1 SNHLY, CDR2 FYNNEI. CDR3 length equals 12 residues. The CDR3 coding sequence is TGTGCCAGCAGTGGAGACAAAAACATTCAGTACTTC. Translating gives CASSGDKNIQYF.

The count of this clone is one. The V gene is TRBV7-9, the J gene TRBJ2-7, with D possibly being TRBD1 (5 bases). Germline V gene sequence: CDR1 SEHNR, CDR2 FQNEAQ (reference sequence). Trimming took 4 bases from V and 2 from J, leaving 15 bases between them. CDR3 size: 15 residues. Here the CDR3 reads CASSSQGQKAYEQYF. CDR3 nucleotide sequence: TGTGCCAGCAGCTCTCAGGGTCAGAAAGCCTACGAGCAGTACTTC.